Sequencing of this T cell receptor beta chain was carried out in a study of T cells in Graves' hyperthyroidism and ophthalmopathy. Overall study context: Once the initial diagnosis was made, peripheral blood was obtained before any treatment.

Patients aged 18 to 65 with hyperthyroidism were newly diagnosed, with duration under 2 months. As to this clonotype: Its specificity is unknown. Given a much more abundant clone one base away, this may be a read error.

Amplification yielded TCR beta CDR3 regions, with RNA transcripts as the source. First-round RT-PCR of the TCR CDR3 relied on the HTBI primer set. MiXCR, applied by TCRdb to the multiplex PCR reads, yields one record per CDR3 protein. The table includes 550,000 to 650,000 distinct CDR3 sequences, approximately 15% detected once. The CDR3 is 15 residues long. CDR1 and CDR2 (germline): MNHEY, SMNVEV (reference sequence). Whole-study findings and limits: A model built on 13 V-J features separated ophthalmopathy from stable hyperthyroidism. Expanded thyroid clonotypes (above 0.001) were mostly also found in blood.

The receptor was isolated from a woman aged 40 to 55 with Graves' hyperthyroidism. Sequenced: blood. The V call is TRBV27, the J call TRBJ1-5, with a weak D call TRBD1 (6 bases). This CDR3 reads CASSLTGDSNQPRHF. CDR3 sequence (DNA): TGTGCCAGCAGTTTGACAGGAGACAGCAATCAGCCCCGGCATTTT.